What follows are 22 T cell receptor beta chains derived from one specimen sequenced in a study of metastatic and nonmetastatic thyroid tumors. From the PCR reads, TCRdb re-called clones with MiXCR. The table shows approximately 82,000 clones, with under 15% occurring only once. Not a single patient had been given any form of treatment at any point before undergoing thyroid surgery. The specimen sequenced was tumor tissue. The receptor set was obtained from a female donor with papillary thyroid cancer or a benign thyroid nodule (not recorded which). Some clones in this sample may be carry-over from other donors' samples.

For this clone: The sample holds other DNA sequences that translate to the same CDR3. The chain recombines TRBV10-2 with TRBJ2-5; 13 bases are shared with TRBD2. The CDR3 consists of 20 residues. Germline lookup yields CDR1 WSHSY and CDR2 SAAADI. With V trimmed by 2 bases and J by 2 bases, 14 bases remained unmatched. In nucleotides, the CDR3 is TGCGCCAGCAGTGAGACCCGGACTAGCGGGAGTGGTGCCCTACAAGAGACCCAGTACTTC. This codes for CASSETRTSGSGALQETQYF.

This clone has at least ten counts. DNA for the CDR3: TGTGCCAGCAGCCCCCACTGGACAGGGCCCTACTACGAGCAGTACTTC. Its translation: CASSPHWTGPYYEQYF. The rearrangement uses TRBV7-8 and TRBJ2-7; the match to TRBD1 covers 8 bases. CDR1 and CDR2 from the germline V gene are SGHVS and FQNEAQ. The CDR3 is 16 residues long. V lost 5 bases and J lost 3; bases outside the gene matches: 12.

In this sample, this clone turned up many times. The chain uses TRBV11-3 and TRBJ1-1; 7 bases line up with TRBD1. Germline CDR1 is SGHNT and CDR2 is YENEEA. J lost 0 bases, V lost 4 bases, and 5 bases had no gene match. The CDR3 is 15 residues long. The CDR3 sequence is CASSSTGTMNTEAFF. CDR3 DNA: TGTGCCAGCAGCTCGACAGGGACGATGAACACTGAAGCTTTCTTT. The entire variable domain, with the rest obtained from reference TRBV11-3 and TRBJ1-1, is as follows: EAGVVQSPRYKIIEKKQPVAFWCNPISGHNTLYWYLQNLGQGPELLIRYENEEAVDDSQLPKDRFSAERLKGVDSTLKIQPAELGDSAVYLCASSSTGTMNTEAFFGQGTRLTVV.

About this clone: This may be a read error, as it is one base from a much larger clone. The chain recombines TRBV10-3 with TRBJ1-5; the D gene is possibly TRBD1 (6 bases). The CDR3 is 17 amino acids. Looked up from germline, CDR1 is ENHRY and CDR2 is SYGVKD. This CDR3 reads CAISGTDSLISNQPKHF. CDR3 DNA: TGTGCCATCAGTGGGACGGACAGCCTCATTAGCAATCAGCCCAAGCATTTT.

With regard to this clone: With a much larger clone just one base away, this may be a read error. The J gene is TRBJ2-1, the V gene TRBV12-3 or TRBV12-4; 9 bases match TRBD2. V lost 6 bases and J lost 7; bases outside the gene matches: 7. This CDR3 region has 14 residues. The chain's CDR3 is CASRRRGGRNEQFF. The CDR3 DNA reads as TGTGCCAGCAGACGGCGGGGGGGCCGAAATGAGCAGTTCTTC.

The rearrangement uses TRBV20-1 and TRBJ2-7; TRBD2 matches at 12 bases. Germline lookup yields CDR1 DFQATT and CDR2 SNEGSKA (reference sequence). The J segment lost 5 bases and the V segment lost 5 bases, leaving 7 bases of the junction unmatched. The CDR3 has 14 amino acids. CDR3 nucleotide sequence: TGCAGTGCTCCTAGCGGGAGGGCGACGGACGAGCAGTACTTC. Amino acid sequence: CSAPSGRATDEQYF.

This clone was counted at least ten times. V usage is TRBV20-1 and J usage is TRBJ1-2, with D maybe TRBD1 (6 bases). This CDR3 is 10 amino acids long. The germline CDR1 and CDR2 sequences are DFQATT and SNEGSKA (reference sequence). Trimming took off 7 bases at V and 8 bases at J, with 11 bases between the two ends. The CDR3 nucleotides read TGCAGTGTCCCAGGGGCCGGCTACACCTTC. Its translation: CSVPGAGYTF.

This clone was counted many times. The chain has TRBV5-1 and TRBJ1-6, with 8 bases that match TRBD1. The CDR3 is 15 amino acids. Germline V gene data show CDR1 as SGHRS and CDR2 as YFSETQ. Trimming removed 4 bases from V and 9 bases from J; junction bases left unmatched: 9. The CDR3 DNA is TGCGCCAGCAGCGGCGGACAGGGAACGAGTTCACCCCTCCACTTT. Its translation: CASSGGQGTSSPLHF.

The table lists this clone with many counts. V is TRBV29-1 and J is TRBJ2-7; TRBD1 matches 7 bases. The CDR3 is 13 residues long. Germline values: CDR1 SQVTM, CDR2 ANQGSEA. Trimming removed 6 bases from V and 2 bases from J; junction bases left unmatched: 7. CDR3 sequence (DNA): TGCAGCGTACGACAGGGTGCCGCCTACGAGCAGTACTTC. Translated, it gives CSVRQGAAYEQYF.

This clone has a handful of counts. The CDR3 region is CASGVSGNTIYF. Here the CDR3 DNA reads TGTGCCTCGGGGGTCTCTGGAAACACCATATATTTT. The rearrangement joins TRBV6-1 to TRBJ1-3; TRBD1 is a possible D gene (5 bases). The CDR3 is 12 amino acids. In germline, CDR1 is MNHNS, CDR2 SASEGT. The ends were cut back, 11 bases at V and 0 bases at J, with 8 bases in the middle.

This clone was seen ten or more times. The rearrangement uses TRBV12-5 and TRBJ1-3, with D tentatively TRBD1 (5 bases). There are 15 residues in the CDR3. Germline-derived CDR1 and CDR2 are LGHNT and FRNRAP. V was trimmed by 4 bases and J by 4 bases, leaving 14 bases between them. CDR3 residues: CASGYLTGRGNTIYF. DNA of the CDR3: TGTGCTAGTGGTTACCTAACAGGAAGAGGAAACACCATATATTTT.

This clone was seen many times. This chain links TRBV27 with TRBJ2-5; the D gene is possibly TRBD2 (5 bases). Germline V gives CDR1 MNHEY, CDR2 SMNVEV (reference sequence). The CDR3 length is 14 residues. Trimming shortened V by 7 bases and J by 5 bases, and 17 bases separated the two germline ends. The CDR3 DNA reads TGTGCCAGCAAGTCCGGGCTAGCCAGTGAGACCCAGTACTTC. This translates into CASKSGLASETQYF.

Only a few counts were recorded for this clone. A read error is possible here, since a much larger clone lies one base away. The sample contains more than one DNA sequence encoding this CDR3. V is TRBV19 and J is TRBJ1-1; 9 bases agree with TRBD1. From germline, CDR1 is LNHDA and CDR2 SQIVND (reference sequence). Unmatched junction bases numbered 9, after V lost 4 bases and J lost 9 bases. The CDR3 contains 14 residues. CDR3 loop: CASSTMMDRGQAFF. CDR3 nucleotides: TGTGCCAGTAGTACTATGATGGACAGGGGACAAGCTTTCTTT.

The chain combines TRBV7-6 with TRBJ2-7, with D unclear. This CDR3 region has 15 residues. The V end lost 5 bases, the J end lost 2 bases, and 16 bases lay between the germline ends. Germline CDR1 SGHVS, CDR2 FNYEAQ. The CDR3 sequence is CASSHDLVPPYEQYF. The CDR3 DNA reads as TGTGCCAGCAGCCATGATCTTGTTCCCCCCTACGAGCAGTACTTC.

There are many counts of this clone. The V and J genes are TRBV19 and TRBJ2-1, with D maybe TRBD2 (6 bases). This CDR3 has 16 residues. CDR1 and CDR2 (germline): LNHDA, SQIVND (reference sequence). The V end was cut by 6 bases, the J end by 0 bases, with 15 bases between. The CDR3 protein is CASRGGSGSSYNEQFF. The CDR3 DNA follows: TGTGCCAGTAGGGGGGGTAGCGGAAGCTCCTACAATGAGCAGTTCTTC.

This CDR3 reads CASSRQGAKKETQYF. Written as DNA, the CDR3 is TGTGCCAGCAGTCGACAGGGGGCTAAGAAAGAGACCCAGTACTTC. V is TRBV12-3 or TRBV12-4 and J is TRBJ2-5; TRBD1 agrees at 10 bases. Trimming cost V 5 bases and J 3 bases; bases outside gene matches: 6. CDR3 length equals 15 residues.

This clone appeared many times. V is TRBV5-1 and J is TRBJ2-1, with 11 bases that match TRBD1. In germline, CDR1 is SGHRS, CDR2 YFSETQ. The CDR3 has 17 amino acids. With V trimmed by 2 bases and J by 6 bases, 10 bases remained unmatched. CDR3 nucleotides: TGCGCCAGCAGCTTCCTAGCCGGGACAGGGGGTTTCAATGAGCAGTTCTTC. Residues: CASSFLAGTGGFNEQFF.

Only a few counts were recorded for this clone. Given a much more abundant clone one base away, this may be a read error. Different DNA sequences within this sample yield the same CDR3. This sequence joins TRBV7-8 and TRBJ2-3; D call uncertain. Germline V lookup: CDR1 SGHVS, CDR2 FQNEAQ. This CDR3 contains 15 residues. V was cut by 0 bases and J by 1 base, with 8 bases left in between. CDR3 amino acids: CASSLASTGTDTQYF. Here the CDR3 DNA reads TGTGCCAGCAGCTTAGCTAGCACGGGCACAGATACGCAGTATTTT.

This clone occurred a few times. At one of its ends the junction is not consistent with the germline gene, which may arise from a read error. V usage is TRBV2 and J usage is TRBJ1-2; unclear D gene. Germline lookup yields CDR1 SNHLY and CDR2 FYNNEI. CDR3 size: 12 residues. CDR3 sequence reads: CASSGGVYSYTF. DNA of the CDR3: TGTGCCAGCAGTGGCGGGGTCTATAGCTATACCTTC.

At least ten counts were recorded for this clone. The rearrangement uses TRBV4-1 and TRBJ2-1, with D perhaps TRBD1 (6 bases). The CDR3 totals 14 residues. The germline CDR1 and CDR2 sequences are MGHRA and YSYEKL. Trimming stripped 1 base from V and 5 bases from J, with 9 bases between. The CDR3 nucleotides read TGCGCCAGCAGCCAAGTCAGGACAGACAATGAGCAGTTCTTC. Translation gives CASSQVRTDNEQFF.

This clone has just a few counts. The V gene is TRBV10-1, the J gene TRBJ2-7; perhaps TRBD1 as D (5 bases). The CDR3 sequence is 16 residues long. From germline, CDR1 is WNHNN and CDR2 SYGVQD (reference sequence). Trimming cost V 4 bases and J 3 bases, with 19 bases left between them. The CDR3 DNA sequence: TGCGCCAGCAGTGCGACCCCCGTGACAGAGAACTACGAGCAGTACTTC. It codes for CASSATPVTENYEQYF.

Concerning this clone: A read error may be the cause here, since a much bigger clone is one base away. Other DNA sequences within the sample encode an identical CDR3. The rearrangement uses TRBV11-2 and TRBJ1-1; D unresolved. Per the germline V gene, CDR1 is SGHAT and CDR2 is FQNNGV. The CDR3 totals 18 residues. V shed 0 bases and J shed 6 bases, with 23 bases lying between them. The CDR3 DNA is TGTGCCAGCAGCTTAGATACAACTCGCTGGATGAAGTTACCTGAAGCTTTCTTT. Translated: CASSLDTTRWMKLPEAFF.